The source of this T cell receptor beta chain is a study of shared clonotypes between healthy human individuals. About this clone itself: No antigen is known for it.

The CDR3 extends over 13 amino acids. The V end lost 5 bases, the J end lost 0 bases, and 7 bases lay between the germline ends. CDR1 is SGHRS, CDR2 YFSETQ, per germline. Per the original methods: Filtering differed since immunoSEQ provided only junctions, with no quality scores. TCRdb keeps only in-frame clones here, not all; method: immunoSEQ multiplex PCR. The V and J calls and clone size were taken over from that table, and D and trimming were inferred from the DNA. The sample lists roughly 2.5 million clones, around 94% seen once, with around 0.15% in the top ten. Study-level findings and limits: Generation of non-shared clonotypes was less probable than generation of clonotypes shared by all four donors.

The chain has TRBV5-1 and TRBJ2-3, with D possibly TRBD2 on 5 matching bases. This TCR was recovered from a man between 18 and 29 years old in good health. Sequencing was done on a sample of naive CD4+ T cells sorted from blood. As to subset: CD45RA+ positively selected. As DNA, the CDR3 is TGCGCCAGCAGAGCGGAGAGCACAGATACGCAGTATTTT. Protein product: CASRAESTDTQYF.